Each of the 13 T cell receptor beta chains below was sequenced from the same sample in a study of cytomegalovirus exposure and HLA in healthy donors. Use of 60 Vbeta and 13 Jbeta primers characterized the PCR. Only in-frame clones appear in the TCRdb table, and some are missing; sequencing was by immunoSEQ multiplex PCR. The data show roughly 140,000 clones, with roughly 80% seen just once and more than 4% held by the top ten. The sample was PBMCs. The receptors come from a woman aged 40 to 50 in good health and CMV-seropositive.

The gene calls are TRBV14 and TRBJ1-2, with 8 bases that match TRBD1. Germline V gene sequence: CDR1 SGHDN, CDR2 FVKESK. CDR3 length: 14 amino acids. With 2 bases clipped from V and 4 bases from J, the junction kept 3 bases outside the gene matches. In DNA form, the CDR3 reads TGTGCCAGCAGCCAACTCGGACAGGGCTATGGCTACACCTTC. This codes for CASSQLGQGYGYTF.

The chain links TRBV27 to TRBJ2-5; 10 bases agree with TRBD2. The V gene end was trimmed by 10 bases and the J gene end by 3 bases; junction bases not matched to a gene: 14. CDR3 length: 16 amino acids. The germline V gene encodes CDR1 MNHEY and CDR2 SMNVEV (reference sequence). The CDR3 spells CATGGLSGRPKETQYF. Written as DNA, the CDR3 is TGTGCCACTGGGGGCCTTAGCGGGAGGCCCAAAGAGACCCAGTACTTC.

The chain couples TRBV6-5 to TRBJ2-7, with TRBD1 matching over 7 bases. CDR1 MNHEY and CDR2 SVGAGI come from the germline V gene. The length of the CDR3 is 15 residues. The ends lost 2 bases at V and 3 bases at J; junction bases unmatched: 7. The CDR3 protein is CASSYVAGGNYEQYF. CDR3 nucleotides: TGTGCCAGCAGTTACGTGGCAGGGGGAAACTACGAGCAGTACTTC.

This chain links TRBV2 with TRBJ1-6, with TRBD1 matching over 7 bases. The junction had 8 bases not matched to a gene; V was cut back by 9 bases and J by 9 bases. This CDR3 has 13 amino acids. Germline V CDR1 and CDR2: SNHLY, FYNNEI. In DNA form, the CDR3 reads TGTGCCAGGATGGGACAGTTGGGTTCACCCCTCCACTTT. Translated, it gives CARMGQLGSPLHF.

The chain has TRBV5-1 and TRBJ1-2, with 7 positions matching TRBD1. Trimming cost V 3 bases and J 9 bases; bases outside gene matches: 11. The CDR3 is 14 amino acids. The germline V gene encodes CDR1 SGHRS and CDR2 YFSETQ. The CDR3 is CASSSGTVDLRYTF. CDR3 sequence (DNA): TGCGCCAGCAGCTCCGGGACAGTAGATCTTCGCTACACCTTC.

This clone was observed once. V and J are TRBV30 and TRBJ2-3; D uncertain. V dropped 3 bases and J dropped 0 bases, with 7 bases sitting between them. Germline values: CDR1 GTSNPN, CDR2 SVGIG (reference sequence). The length of the CDR3 is 13 residues. CDR3 DNA sequence: TGTGCCTGGAGCTACGGTAGCACAGATACGCAGTATTTT. Translating gives CAWSYGSTDTQYF. The whole variable domain, remainder taken from reference TRBV30 and TRBJ2-3, is SQTIHQWPATLVQPVGSPLSLECTVEGTSNPNLYWYRQAAGRGLQLLFYSVGIGQISSEVPQNLSASRPQDRQFILSSKKLLLSDSGFYLCAWSYGSTDTQYFGPGTRLTVL.

J is TRBJ2-2 and V is TRBV10-3; TRBD1 aligns across 7 bases. J gave up 4 bases and V 2 bases, and 4 bases lay outside the gene matches. CDR3 size: 15 residues. The germline gives CDR1 ENHRY, CDR2 SYGVKD. The CDR3 bases are TGTGCCATCAGTGAGAAAACAGGGGTCACCGGGGAGCTGTTTTTT. Translated: CAISEKTGVTGELFF.

The V call is TRBV7-3, the J call TRBJ2-7, with 7 bases aligning to TRBD2. Germline V gene sequence: CDR1 SGHTA, CDR2 FQGTGA. This CDR3 is built from 12 residues. V dropped 5 bases and J dropped 7; count of bases not matched to a gene: 5. CDR3 nucleotide sequence: TGTGCCAGCAGCACTCTGCGGGGGGAGCAGTACTTC. Its protein product is CASSTLRGEQYF.

This clone was seen only a few times. The chain joins TRBV19 to TRBJ1-1; D is unresolved. This CDR3 region has 13 residues. CDR1 and CDR2 (germline): LNHDA, SQIVND (reference sequence). Trimming removed 5 bases from V and 3 bases from J, with 10 bases in between. Here the CDR3 reads CASSFRRYTEAFF. The CDR3 DNA follows: TGTGCCAGTAGTTTCCGCAGATACACTGAAGCTTTCTTT.

The chain couples TRBV27 to TRBJ2-5; a possible D gene is TRBD2 (7 bases). The CDR3 extends over 15 amino acids. Germline V gene lookup returns CDR1 MNHEY and CDR2 SMNVEV (reference sequence). V was pared by 10 bases and J by 6 bases, with 24 bases between. The CDR3 bases are TGTGCCACCCAGAAGGGGGGAGGGCCGGAAAAGACCCAGTACTTC. Translated: CATQKGGGPEKTQYF.

This clone came up a few times. The V and J genes are TRBV28 and TRBJ1-3; TRBD1 agrees at 8 bases. CDR3 length: 17 residues. Germline trimming cut 5 bases from V and 0 bases from J; bases unmatched to any gene: 9. Germline-derived CDR1 and CDR2 are MDHEN and SYDVKM. In DNA, the CDR3 is TGTGCCAGCAGTCAACAGGGGGGACAGAGCTCTGGAAACACCATATATTTT. Translating it yields CASSQQGGQSSGNTIYF.

The chain carries TRBV2 and TRBJ1-2; D may be TRBD1 (6 bases). The CDR3 length is 13 residues. Germline CDR1 is SNHLY and CDR2 is FYNNEI. V gave up 5 bases and J gave up 3 bases, with 10 bases separating them. The CDR3 here is CASSKGGDYGYTF. CDR3 bases: TGTGCCAGCAGTAAAGGGGGGGACTATGGCTACACCTTC.

The chain couples TRBV28 to TRBJ1-2, with D unresolved. Germline CDR1 MDHEN, CDR2 SYDVKM. With 2 bases removed from V and 0 bases from J, the gap between germline ends came to 7 bases. This CDR3 comprises 14 residues. Written as DNA, the CDR3 is TGTGCCAGCAGTTTAAGTACAGCTAACTATGGCTACACCTTC. Its protein product is CASSLSTANYGYTF.